This T cell receptor beta chain stems from a study of neurological immune-mediated disorders. Findings and caveats of the study: HTLV-1-associated myelopathy led in TCR clonal expansion, while multiple sclerosis ranked lowest, below healthy controls. A possible signature appeared as one related-CDR3 cluster, in which phylogenetic grouping placed the repertoires of 18 of 34 multiple sclerosis patients.

The CDR3 consists of 15 residues. V shed 2 bases and J shed 1 base, with 11 bases lying between them. Germline loops: CDR1 SQVTM, CDR2 ANQGSEA. 2 million unsorted PBMCs were stored in RNAlater at -80 °C before RNA extraction. This clonotype was seen many times. The antigen is undetermined. The team produced cDNA through 5'RACE using 10-nucleotide random UMIs. TCRdb called the 5' RACE reads again in MiXCR, with one record for every CDR3 protein. The profile shows 39,000 or so distinct CDR3 sequences, 2.5% of them singletons. The source material was PBMCs. The genes are TRBV29-1 and TRBJ2-2; D call uncertain. The receptor was isolated from a man younger than 45 with multiple sclerosis. CDR3 DNA: TGCAGCGTTGAATTGGCCAGGCTGAACACCGGGGAGCTGTTTTTT. Translated: CSVELARLNTGELFF.